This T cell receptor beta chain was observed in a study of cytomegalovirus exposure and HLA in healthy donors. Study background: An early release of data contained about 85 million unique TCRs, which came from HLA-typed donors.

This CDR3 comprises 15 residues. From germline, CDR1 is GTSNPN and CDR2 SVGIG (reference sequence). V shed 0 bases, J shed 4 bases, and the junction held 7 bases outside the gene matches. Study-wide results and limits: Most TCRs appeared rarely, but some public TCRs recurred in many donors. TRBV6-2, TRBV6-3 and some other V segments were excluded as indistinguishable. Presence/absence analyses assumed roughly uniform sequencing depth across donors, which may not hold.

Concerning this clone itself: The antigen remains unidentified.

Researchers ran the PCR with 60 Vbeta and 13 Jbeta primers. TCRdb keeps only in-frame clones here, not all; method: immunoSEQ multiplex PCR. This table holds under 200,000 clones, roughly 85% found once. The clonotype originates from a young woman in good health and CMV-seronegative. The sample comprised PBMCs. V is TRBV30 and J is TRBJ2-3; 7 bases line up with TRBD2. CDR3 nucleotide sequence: TGTGCCTGGAGTGTGACGGGAGGCCCCCCAGATACGCAGTATTTT. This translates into CAWSVTGGPPDTQYF.